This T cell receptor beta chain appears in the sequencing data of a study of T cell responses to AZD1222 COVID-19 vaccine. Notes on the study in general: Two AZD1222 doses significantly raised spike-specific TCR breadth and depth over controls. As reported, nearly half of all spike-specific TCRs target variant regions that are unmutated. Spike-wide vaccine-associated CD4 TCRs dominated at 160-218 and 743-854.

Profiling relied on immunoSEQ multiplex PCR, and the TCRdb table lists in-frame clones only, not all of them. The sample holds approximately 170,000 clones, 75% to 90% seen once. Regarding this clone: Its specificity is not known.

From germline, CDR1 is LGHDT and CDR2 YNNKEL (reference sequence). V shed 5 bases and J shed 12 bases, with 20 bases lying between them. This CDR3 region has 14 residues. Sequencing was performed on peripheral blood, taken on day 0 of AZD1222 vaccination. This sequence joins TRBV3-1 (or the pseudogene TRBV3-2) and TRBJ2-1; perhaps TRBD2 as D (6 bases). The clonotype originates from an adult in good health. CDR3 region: CASSDLTLGGGQFF. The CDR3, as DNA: TGTGCCAGCAGCGACCTCACTCTGGGAGGTGGGCAGTTCTTC.